Following are 21 T cell receptor beta chains from one sample sequenced in a study of circulating CD8 cells and anti-PD-1 response in melanoma. Four subsets defined by PD-1 and/or TIGIT were sorted from live CD3+CD8+TCRalphabeta+ cells. Using roughly 16 ng of total RNA, TCR libraries were made with the QIAseq Immune Repertoire TCR panel. A single record per CDR3 protein comes from TCRdb applying MiXCR to the reads. This table has 300 or so distinct CDR3 sequences, about 6% appearing once. Here the sequenced sample was CD8+ T cells from PBMCs, taken at baseline or after one month of anti-PD-1 therapy (not recorded which). The receptors were gathered from a human donor with melanoma.

This clonotype qualifies as large. This chain connects TRBV7-2 to TRBJ1-2; D is uncertain. Germline V gene data show CDR1 as SGHTA and CDR2 as FQGNSA. The V gene lost 1 base and the J gene lost 6 bases, with 12 bases spanning the gap. The CDR3 consists of 14 residues. The chain's CDR3 is CASSLVRGGDGYTF. The CDR3 DNA follows: TGTGCCAGCAGCTTAGTCCGGGGAGGCGATGGCTACACCTTC.

By share, this clonotype counts as hyperexpanded. The CDR3 DNA follows: TGTGCCAGCAGTGGAAGGACTAGCGGGGGGAACGCCAAAAACATTCAGTACTTC. This gives the protein CASSGRTSGGNAKNIQYF. The chain carries TRBV6-1 and TRBJ2-4, with 14 bases lining up with TRBD2. The CDR3 runs to 18 residues. V dropped 4 bases and J dropped 1; count of bases not matched to a gene: 6. Germline V lookup: CDR1 MNHNS, CDR2 SASEGT.

The table lists this clonotype with a count of one. A read error may be the cause here, since a much bigger clone is one base away. The gene calls are TRBV4-2 and TRBJ1-1; D is unclear. There are 14 residues in the CDR3. Trimming shortened V by 0 bases and J by 1 base, and 6 bases separated the two germline ends. CDR1 and CDR2 from the germline V gene are LGHNA and YNFKEQ. The CDR3 DNA is TGTGCCAGCAGCCAAGATAAGGCGAACACTGAAGCTTTCTTT. It encodes CASSQDKANTEAFF.

This clonotype is labeled as large. The gene calls are TRBV28 and TRBJ2-7; D is perhaps TRBD1 or TRBD2 (5 bases each). Trimming removed 5 bases from V and 1 base from J, with 18 bases in between. Germline V gene sequence: CDR1 MDHEN, CDR2 SYDVKM. The CDR3 length is 16 residues. The CDR3 spells CASSPLDLGVSYEQYF. The DNA for the CDR3 is TGTGCCAGCAGTCCTCTTGACCTGGGGGTTTCCTACGAGCAGTACTTC.

Judged by abundance, this clonotype is large. The chain joins TRBV2 to TRBJ2-5; no clear D. The germline V gene encodes CDR1 SNHLY and CDR2 FYNNEI. The ends were cut back, 1 base at V and 0 bases at J, with 6 bases in the middle. The CDR3 consists of 14 residues. Here the CDR3 DNA reads TGTGCCAGCAGTGAAGGCCGGAACCAAGAGACCCAGTACTTC. It encodes CASSEGRNQETQYF.

This clonotype rates as large. The J gene is TRBJ2-7, the V gene TRBV24-1; a possible D gene is TRBD1 (6 bases). This CDR3 is 14 amino acids long. V was trimmed by 2 bases and J by 7 bases, leaving 14 bases between them. Germline V gives CDR1 KGHDR, CDR2 SFDVKD. CDR3 DNA: TGTGCCACCAGTGATTCTGGGGGCGGACGAGAGCAGTACTTC. Encoded protein: CATSDSGGGREQYF.

Judged by abundance, this clonotype is large. This chain links TRBV20-1 with TRBJ2-1, with 7 bases identical to TRBD2. The V and J ends lost 5 bases and 8 bases, in that order; junction bases with no gene match: 12. The CDR3 loop spans 14 amino acids. The germline gives CDR1 DFQATT, CDR2 SNEGSKA (reference sequence). The CDR3 is CSAWTRRAEDEQFF. CDR3 sequence (DNA): TGCAGTGCTTGGACTAGGAGGGCTGAAGATGAGCAGTTCTTC.

By share of the sample, this clonotype is medium-sized (0.01 to 0.1%). CDR3 sequence: CASSVRPNTGELFF. The DNA for the CDR3 is TGTGCCAGCAGCGTAAGGCCCAACACCGGGGAGCTGTTTTTT. V is TRBV9 and J is TRBJ2-2; D is ambiguous. The CDR3 is 14 residues long. The germline V and J ends were trimmed by 1 base and 2 bases, with 6 bases remaining between them. Germline-derived CDR1 and CDR2 are SGDLS and YYNGEE. Using reference TRBV9 and TRBJ2-2 for the parts outside the CDR3, the full variable domain is DSGVTQTPKHLITATGQRVTLRCSPRSGDLSVYWYQQSLDQGLQFLIQYYNGEERAKGNILERFSAQQFPDLHSELNLSSLELGDSALYFCASSVRPNTGELFFGEGSRLTVL.

This clonotype has just a few counts. This sequence joins TRBV6-5 and TRBJ2-7; a possible D gene is TRBD1 (6 bases). CDR3 length: 11 residues. V dropped 7 bases and J dropped 6 bases, with 10 bases sitting between them. The germline gives CDR1 MNHEY, CDR2 SVGAGI. The CDR3 protein is CASTLGGEQYF. In DNA form, the CDR3 reads TGTGCCAGCACTCTAGGGGGCGAGCAGTACTTC.

By frequency in the sample, this clonotype is large (0.1 to 1%). The chain recombines TRBV29-1 with TRBJ2-2; 7 positions match TRBD1. From germline, CDR1 is SQVTM and CDR2 ANQGSEA. Losses at the gene ends were 1 base for V and 3 bases for J; bases not matched to a gene: 5. The CDR3 is 15 amino acids. For the CDR3, the DNA is TGCAGCGTTGAAGGCAGGGGGTTGCACACCGGGGAGCTGTTTTTT. As protein: CSVEGRGLHTGELFF.

Sample share makes this clonotype medium-sized. V is TRBV2 and J is TRBJ2-3, with D hard to call. V gave up 2 bases and J gave up 2 bases, with 11 bases separating them. Germline values: CDR1 SNHLY, CDR2 FYNNEI. This CDR3 is 15 amino acids long. DNA for the CDR3: TGTGCCAGCAGTGAATACGTCAGAGACACAGATACGCAGTATTTT. It yields the protein CASSEYVRDTDTQYF.

This clonotype is deemed large. The rearrangement links TRBV29-1 to TRBJ2-1; TRBD1 matches 7 bases. J lost 0 bases, V lost 7 bases, and 9 bases had no gene match. Germline V gene sequence: CDR1 SQVTM, CDR2 ANQGSEA. The CDR3 covers 15 residues. The CDR3 reads CSARGGDRSYNEQFF. DNA for the CDR3: TGCAGCGCCCGAGGGGGCGACCGCTCCTACAATGAGCAGTTCTTC.

This clonotype is labeled as large. This chain uses TRBV29-1 with TRBJ1-2, with TRBD1 as a possible D gene (5 bases). The germline CDR1 and CDR2 sequences are SQVTM and ANQGSEA. This CDR3 is built from 14 residues. The ends were cut back, 2 bases at V and 2 bases at J, with 12 bases in the middle. The CDR3 here is CSVEKAGYNYGYTF. CDR3 in DNA: TGCAGCGTTGAAAAGGCAGGGTACAACTATGGCTACACCTTC.

This clonotype is termed large. The rearrangement links TRBV7-3 to TRBJ2-1; 9 positions match TRBD1. Germline CDR1 and CDR2: SGHTA and FQGTGA. This CDR3 has 17 amino acids. Germline trimming cut 0 bases from V and 2 bases from J; bases unmatched to any gene: 5. In nucleotides, the CDR3 is TGTGCCAGCAGCTTAACCTTAGGGACAGGGCCCTACAATGAGCAGTTCTTC. It yields the protein CASSLTLGTGPYNEQFF.

There are a few counts of this clonotype. The chain uses TRBV4-2 and TRBJ2-7; the D gene could be TRBD1 or TRBD2 (5 bases each). The CDR3 has 15 residues. CDR1 and CDR2 (germline): LGHNA, YNFKEQ. Trimming left V 0 bases short and J 5 bases short, with 14 bases between. The CDR3 here is CASSQEEGSLDEQYF. In nucleotides, the CDR3 is TGTGCCAGCAGCCAAGAAGAGGGGTCCCTCGACGAGCAGTACTTC.

The V gene is TRBV11-2, the J gene TRBJ2-3; D perhaps matches TRBD1 (7 bases). Trimming removed 1 base from V and 2 bases from J, with 10 bases in between. The CDR3 has 15 residues. The germline gives CDR1 SGHAT, CDR2 FQNNGV. The DNA for the CDR3 is TGTGCCAGCAGCTTAGTCAGGGGGGCCACAGATACGCAGTATTTT. Translated: CASSLVRGATDTQYF. Full variable domain (outside the CDR3, taken from reference TRBV11-2 and TRBJ2-3): EAGVAQSPRYKIIEKRQSVAFWCNPISGHATLYWYQQILGQGPKLLIQFQNNGVVDDSQLPKDRFSAERLKGVDSTLKIQPAKLEDSAVYLCASSLVRGATDTQYFGPGTRLTVL.

This clonotype rates as large (0.1 to 1%). This chain joins TRBV19 and TRBJ1-2; a weak D match, TRBD1 (5 bases). The V end lost 2 bases, the J end lost 4 bases, and 14 bases lay between the germline ends. Germline-derived CDR1 and CDR2 are LNHDA and SQIVND (reference sequence). The CDR3 spans 15 residues. As DNA, the CDR3 is TGTGCCAGTAGTATAACAGCGTCCAGGGTCTATGGCTACACCTTC. This encodes CASSITASRVYGYTF.

In this sample, this clonotype turned up a few times. The genes are TRBV19 and TRBJ2-2, with D hard to call. Trimming took 3 bases from V and 1 from J, leaving 6 bases between them. The CDR3 runs to 14 residues. Germline V gene sequence: CDR1 LNHDA, CDR2 SQIVND (reference sequence). The CDR3 spells CASSMFLNTGELFF. CDR3 sequence (DNA): TGTGCCAGTAGTATGTTTCTGAACACCGGGGAGCTGTTTTTT.

By frequency in the sample, this clonotype is large. This chain links TRBV9 with TRBJ2-1, with D tentatively TRBD1 (6 bases). The V gene lost 6 bases and the J gene lost 2 bases, with 15 bases spanning the gap. This CDR3 has 15 amino acids. Germline CDR1 SGDLS, CDR2 YYNGEE. The CDR3 here is CASTPGQTTYNEQFF. DNA for the CDR3: TGTGCCAGCACTCCTGGACAGACGACCTACAATGAGCAGTTCTTC.

This clonotype is large by share. The chain joins TRBV20-1 to TRBJ1-2, with a possible D match to TRBD1 (5 bases). The CDR3 contains 15 residues. Trimming pared 3 bases from V and 0 bases from J, leaving 14 bases between. From germline, CDR1 is DFQATT and CDR2 SNEGSKA (reference sequence). CDR3 loop: CSARAWTPANYGYTF. Here the CDR3 DNA reads TGCAGTGCTAGGGCGTGGACACCTGCTAACTATGGCTACACCTTC.

By its share, this clonotype is hyperexpanded. The chain's CDR3 is CASTRTDIYAEVGELFF. The DNA for the CDR3 is TGTGCCAGTACTCGGACAGACATATACGCGGAGGTCGGGGAGCTGTTTTTT. This sequence joins TRBV19 and TRBJ2-2; the D gene is possibly TRBD1 (6 bases). The CDR3 sequence is 17 residues long. The ends were cut back, 7 bases at V and 7 bases at J, with 25 bases in the middle. Germline CDR1 LNHDA, CDR2 SQIVND (reference sequence).